The 15 T cell receptor beta chains listed next were all sequenced from one sample in a study of beta chain features in type 1 diabetes. Study results and limitations: All four CD4+ subsets of Type 1 diabetes patients contained TCRB CDR3s that were moderately but significantly shorter.

Since all of the isolated RNA was reverse transcribed, expressed TCRB transcripts were what got sequenced. The protocol was immunoSEQ multiplex PCR, while the TCRdb copy is restricted to in-frame clones and leaves out a portion. Of some 350,000 clones listed, around 10% are singletons. What these receptors recognize is not known. The specimen sequenced was central memory CD4+ T cells from blood. All receptors come from a young man with type 1 diabetes.

This clone was seen just once. V usage is TRBV4-3 and J usage is TRBJ2-1; D unclear. V was trimmed by 0 bases and J by 11 bases, leaving 14 bases between them. Germline V gene lookup returns CDR1 LGHNA and CDR2 YSLEER. The CDR3 extends over 14 amino acids. CDR3: CASSQDQAVQKQFF. The CDR3 nucleotides read TGCGCCAGCAGCCAAGATCAGGCCGTACAAAAGCAGTTCTTC.

This clone occurred a few times. The chain is built from TRBV11-2 and TRBJ1-2; D is unresolved. V lost 8 bases and J lost 4, with 17 bases in between. The V gene's germline CDR1 is SGHAT and CDR2 FQNNGV. The length of the CDR3 is 14 residues. CDR3 in amino acids: CASAPERISYGYTF. CDR3 sequence (DNA): TGTGCCAGCGCCCCCGAGAGGATCTCCTATGGCTACACCTTC.

The table lists this clone with many counts. The genes are TRBV21-1 and TRBJ1-2. TRBV21-1 is designated a pseudogene. The CDR3 sequence is 14 residues long. The DNA for the CDR3 is TGTGCCAGCAGCAAAGGAAGGAGGGTAGGGGGCTACACCTTC. It is translated as CASSKGRRVGGYTF.

This clone was counted many times. V gene TRBV14 combines with J gene TRBJ1-5; 9 positions match TRBD1. This CDR3 has 14 amino acids. J lost 7 bases, V lost 5 bases, and 6 bases had no gene match. The germline V gene has CDR1 SGHDN and CDR2 FVKESK. The CDR3 sequence is CASSSGTGRQPQHF. The CDR3 DNA reads TGTGCCAGCAGCTCCGGGACAGGGAGGCAGCCCCAGCATTTT.

This clone was found a few times. At one boundary the junction diverges from the germline segment, which might be a read error. The rearrangement joins TRBV5-1 to TRBJ2-2; 7 nucleotides align to TRBD1. Looked up from germline, CDR1 is SGHRS and CDR2 is YFSETQ. The CDR3 runs 15 residues. The CDR3 DNA reads as TGCGTCAGCAGCCCCGGGACAGCGTATTCCGGGGAGCTGTTTTTT. This translates into CVSSPGTAYSGELFF.

The sample holds many counts of this clone. The chain combines TRBV4-1 with TRBJ1-1; D may be TRBD1 (5 bases). CDR1 is MGHRA, CDR2 YSYEKL, per germline. Between the trimmed V and J ends, which lost 1 base and 3 bases, there was a span of 18 bases. The CDR3 has 17 residues. The CDR3 region is CASSQVEQAATHTEAFF. CDR3 in DNA: TGCGCCAGCAGCCAAGTTGAACAGGCAGCAACACACACTGAAGCTTTCTTT.

This clone was observed a few times. DNA of the CDR3: TGTGCCAGCAGTTTTAGACCGCGAGATGAAAAACTGTTTTTT. This sequence encodes CASSFRPRDEKLFF. The chain recombines TRBV27 with TRBJ1-4, with D unclear. V dropped 3 bases and J dropped 6 bases, with 11 bases sitting between them. CDR3 size: 14 residues. The V gene's germline CDR1 is MNHEY and CDR2 SMNVEV (reference sequence).

CDR3 DNA: TGTGCCAGCAGGGACGGCAGTGGGTATGGCTACACCTTC. Translating it yields CASRDGSGYGYTF. V usage is TRBV28 and J usage is TRBJ1-2; no clear D. Germline V lookup: CDR1 MDHEN, CDR2 SYDVKM. The V end was cut by 6 bases, the J end by 5 bases, with 13 bases between. This CDR3 has 13 amino acids.

V gene TRBV19 combines with J gene TRBJ2-5; maybe TRBD1 (5 bases). This CDR3 is built from 13 residues. CDR1 and CDR2 (germline): LNHDA, SQIVND (reference sequence). V was cut by 8 bases and J by 0 bases, with 10 bases left in between. CDR3 sequence reads: CASGAQYQETQYF. The CDR3 nucleotides are TGTGCCAGTGGGGCACAGTACCAAGAGACCCAGTACTTC.

The V gene is TRBV7-9, the J gene TRBJ2-6, with a possible D match to TRBD2 (6 bases). This CDR3 spans 18 amino acids. Germline CDR1 and CDR2: SEHNR and FQNEAQ (reference sequence). V gave up 7 bases and J gave up 4 bases, with 23 bases separating them. In DNA, the CDR3 is TGTGCCAGCAACCGGGGCGGGGCCTACTATATGGGGGCCAACGTCCTGACTTTC. It codes for CASNRGGAYYMGANVLTF.

There are a few counts of this clone. CDR3 nucleotides: TGTGCCAGCAGTTACGCCTACAGGGGCGACTACGAGCAGTACTTC. It translates to CASSYAYRGDYEQYF. The chain employs TRBV6-5 and TRBJ2-7, with 7 bases lining up with TRBD1. Germline lookup yields CDR1 MNHEY and CDR2 SVGAGI. The CDR3 loop spans 15 amino acids. The V segment lost 2 bases and the J segment 3 bases; nucleotides outside the gene matches: 7.

This clone was counted many times. The chain employs TRBV14 and TRBJ1-2, with 8 bases fitting TRBD1. The germline CDR1 and CDR2 sequences are SGHDN and FVKESK. This CDR3 contains 18 residues. The V and J ends lost 0 bases and 0 bases, in that order; junction bases with no gene match: 9. CDR3 region: CASSQDIPKTGANYGYTF. CDR3 DNA sequence: TGTGCCAGCAGCCAAGATATCCCGAAGACAGGGGCTAACTATGGCTACACCTTC.

The table lists this clone with a few counts. V usage is TRBV9 and J usage is TRBJ2-5; D assignment may be TRBD1 or TRBD2 (5 bases each). The CDR3 spans 15 residues. Trimming removed 0 bases at V and 8 bases at J, with 17 bases between. The germline V gene encodes CDR1 SGDLS and CDR2 YYNGEE. This CDR3 is CASSVATGTRVTQYF. CDR3 DNA sequence: TGTGCCAGCAGCGTAGCTACCGGGACCCGTGTTACCCAGTACTTC.

This clone was counted a few times. V and J are TRBV14 and TRBJ1-2, with 7 bases identical to TRBD1. The CDR3 has 13 residues. J gave up 13 bases and V 1 base, and 9 bases lay outside the gene matches. CDR1 is SGHDN, CDR2 FVKESK, per germline. This CDR3 is CASSQGRDSLGTF. CDR3 nucleotide sequence: TGTGCCAGCAGCCAAGGTCGGGACAGCTTGGGCACCTTC.

Concerning this clone: Possible read error: a much larger clone is one base away. The chain carries TRBV5-8 and TRBJ1-5; 10 nucleotides agree with TRBD1. CDR1 is SGHTS and CDR2 is YDEGEE in the germline V gene. V lost 4 bases to trimming and J lost 6 bases; unmatched junction nucleotides: 10. This CDR3 region has 16 residues. The CDR3 sequence: CASSHGTGVTSQPQHF. Written as DNA, the CDR3 is TGTGCCAGCAGCCACGGGACAGGGGTTACGAGTCAGCCCCAGCATTTT.